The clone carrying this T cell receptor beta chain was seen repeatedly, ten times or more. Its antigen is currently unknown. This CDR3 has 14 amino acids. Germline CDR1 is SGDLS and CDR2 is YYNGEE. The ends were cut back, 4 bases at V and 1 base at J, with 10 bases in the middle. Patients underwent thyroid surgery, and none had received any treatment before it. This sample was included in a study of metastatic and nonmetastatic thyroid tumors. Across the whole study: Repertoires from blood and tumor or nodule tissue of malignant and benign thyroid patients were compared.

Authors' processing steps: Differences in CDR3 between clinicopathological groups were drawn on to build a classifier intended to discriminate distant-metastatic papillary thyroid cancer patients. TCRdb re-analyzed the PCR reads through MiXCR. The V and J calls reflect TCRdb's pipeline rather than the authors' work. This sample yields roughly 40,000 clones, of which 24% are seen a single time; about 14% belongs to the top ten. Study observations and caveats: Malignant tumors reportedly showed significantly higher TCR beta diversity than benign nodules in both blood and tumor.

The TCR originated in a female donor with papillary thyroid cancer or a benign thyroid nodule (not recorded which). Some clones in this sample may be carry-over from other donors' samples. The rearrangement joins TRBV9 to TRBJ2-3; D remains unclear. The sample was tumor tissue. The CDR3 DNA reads TGTGCCAGCAGCCCTGGGGATGGCACAGATACGCAGTATTTT. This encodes CASSPGDGTDTQYF.